The 2 T cell receptor beta chains below were found in one sample sequenced in a study of blood T cell repertoires in COVID-19. Sequenced by immunoSEQ multiplex PCR; TCRdb stores in-frame clones only, minus some. Here the sample spans approximately 210,000 clones, 87% being singletons. Sequenced sample: PBMCs or T cells enriched from blood (not recorded which). The receptors derive from a woman in her thirties who had recovered from COVID-19.

J is TRBJ1-2 and V is TRBV14; D gene uncertain. The CDR3 is 16 amino acids. V lost 1 base and J lost 2, with 14 bases in between. Looked up from germline, CDR1 is SGHDN and CDR2 is FVKESK. The CDR3 loop reads CASSQGLSPFNYGYTF. The CDR3 bases are TGTGCCAGCAGCCAAGGTTTAAGCCCATTCAACTATGGCTACACCTTC.

The V gene is TRBV1, the J gene TRBJ1-2; the D call TRBD1 from the table was never checked on the DNA. TRBV1 counts as a pseudogene. This CDR3 spans 13 amino acids. This CDR3 is CTSSHAGIALPGF. The CDR3 nucleotides are TGCACCAGCAGCCATGCAGGGATCGCTCTTCCGGGCTTC.